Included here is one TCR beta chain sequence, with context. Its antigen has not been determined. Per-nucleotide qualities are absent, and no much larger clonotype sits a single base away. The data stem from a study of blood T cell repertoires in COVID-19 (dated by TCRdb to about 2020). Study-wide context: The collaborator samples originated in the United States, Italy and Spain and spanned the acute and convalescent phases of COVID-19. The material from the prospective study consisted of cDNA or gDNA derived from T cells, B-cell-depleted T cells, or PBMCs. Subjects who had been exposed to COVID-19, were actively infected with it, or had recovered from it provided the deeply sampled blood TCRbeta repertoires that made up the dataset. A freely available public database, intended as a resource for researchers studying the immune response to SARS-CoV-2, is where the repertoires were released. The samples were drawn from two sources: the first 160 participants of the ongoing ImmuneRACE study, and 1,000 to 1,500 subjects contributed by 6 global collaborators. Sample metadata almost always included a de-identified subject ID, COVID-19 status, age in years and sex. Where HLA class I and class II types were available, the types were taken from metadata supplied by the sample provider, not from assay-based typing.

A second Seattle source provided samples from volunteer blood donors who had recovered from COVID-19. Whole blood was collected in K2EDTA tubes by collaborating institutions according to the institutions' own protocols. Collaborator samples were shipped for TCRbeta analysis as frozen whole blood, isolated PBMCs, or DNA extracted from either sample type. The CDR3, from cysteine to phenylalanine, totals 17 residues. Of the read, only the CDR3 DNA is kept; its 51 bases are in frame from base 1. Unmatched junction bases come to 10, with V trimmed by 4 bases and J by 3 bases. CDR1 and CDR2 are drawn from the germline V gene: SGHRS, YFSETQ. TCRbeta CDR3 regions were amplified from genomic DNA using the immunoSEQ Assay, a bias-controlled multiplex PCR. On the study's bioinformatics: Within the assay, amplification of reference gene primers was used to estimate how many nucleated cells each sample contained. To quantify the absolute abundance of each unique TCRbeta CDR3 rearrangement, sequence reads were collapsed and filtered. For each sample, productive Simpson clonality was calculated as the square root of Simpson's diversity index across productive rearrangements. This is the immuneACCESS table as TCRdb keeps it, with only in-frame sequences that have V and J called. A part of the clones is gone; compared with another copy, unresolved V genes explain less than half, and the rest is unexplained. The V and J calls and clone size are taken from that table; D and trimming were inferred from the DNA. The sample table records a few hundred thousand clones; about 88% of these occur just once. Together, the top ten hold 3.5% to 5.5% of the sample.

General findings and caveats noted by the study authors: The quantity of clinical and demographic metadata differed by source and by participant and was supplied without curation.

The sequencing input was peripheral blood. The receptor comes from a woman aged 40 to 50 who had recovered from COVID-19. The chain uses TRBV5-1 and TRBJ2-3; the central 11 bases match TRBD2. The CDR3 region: CASSPLAGGGGTDTQYF. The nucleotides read TGCGCCAGCAGCCCCCTAGCGGGGGGCGGGGGGACAGATACGCAGTATTTT.